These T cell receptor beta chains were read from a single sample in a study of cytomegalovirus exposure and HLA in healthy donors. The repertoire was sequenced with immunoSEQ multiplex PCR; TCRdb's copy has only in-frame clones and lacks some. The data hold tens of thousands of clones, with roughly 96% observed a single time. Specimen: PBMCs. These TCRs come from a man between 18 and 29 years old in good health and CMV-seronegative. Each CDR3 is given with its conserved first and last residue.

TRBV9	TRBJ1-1	CASSVAGNTEAFF
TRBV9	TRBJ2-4	CASSVAGTPKNIQYF
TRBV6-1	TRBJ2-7	CVAGGNPYEQYF
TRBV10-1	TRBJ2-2	CASSAGTADGELFF
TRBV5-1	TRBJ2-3	CASSLGALNPYTDTQYF
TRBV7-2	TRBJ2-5	CASSLGGTSGRRETQYF
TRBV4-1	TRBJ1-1	CASSHPSRMNTEAFF
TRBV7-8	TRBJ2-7	CASSSTSGTGFYEQYF
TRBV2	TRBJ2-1	CASEIAGGWDNEQFF
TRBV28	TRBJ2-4	CASSLKLNIQYF
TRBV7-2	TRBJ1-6	CASSFPGTGLSPLHF
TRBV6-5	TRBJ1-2	CASCRAANYGYTF
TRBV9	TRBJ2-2	CASGSGRVSSGELFF
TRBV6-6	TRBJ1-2	CASSYSRGAYYGYTF
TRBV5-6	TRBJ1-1	CASSTLNTEAFF
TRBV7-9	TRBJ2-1	CASSLSSRGGEQFF
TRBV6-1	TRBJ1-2	CASSRGGNYGYTF
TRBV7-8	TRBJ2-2	CASSFGQGRTGELFF
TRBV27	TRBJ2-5	CASSSGLAGGRGETQYF
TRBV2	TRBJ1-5	CASTIGGNNQPQHF
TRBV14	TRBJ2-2	CASSLHRGQVTGELFF
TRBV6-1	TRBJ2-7	CASSGTGTGVRYEQYF